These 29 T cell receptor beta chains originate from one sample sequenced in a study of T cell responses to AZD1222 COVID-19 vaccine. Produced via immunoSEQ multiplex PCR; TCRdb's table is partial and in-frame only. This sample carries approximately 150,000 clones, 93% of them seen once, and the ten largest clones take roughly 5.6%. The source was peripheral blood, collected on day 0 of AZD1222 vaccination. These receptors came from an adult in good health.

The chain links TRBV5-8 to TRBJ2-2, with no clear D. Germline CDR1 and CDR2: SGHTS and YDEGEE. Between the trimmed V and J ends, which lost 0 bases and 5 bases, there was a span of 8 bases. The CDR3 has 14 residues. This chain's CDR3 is CASSLGFQTGELFF. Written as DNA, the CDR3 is TGTGCCAGCAGCTTGGGATTTCAGACCGGGGAGCTGTTTTTT.

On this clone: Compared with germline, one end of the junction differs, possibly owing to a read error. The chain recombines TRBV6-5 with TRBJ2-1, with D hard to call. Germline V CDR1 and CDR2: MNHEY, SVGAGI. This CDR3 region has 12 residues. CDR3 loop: CASSDSGNEQFF. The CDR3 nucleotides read TGTGCCAGCAGTGACTCTGGGAATGAGCAGTTCTTC.

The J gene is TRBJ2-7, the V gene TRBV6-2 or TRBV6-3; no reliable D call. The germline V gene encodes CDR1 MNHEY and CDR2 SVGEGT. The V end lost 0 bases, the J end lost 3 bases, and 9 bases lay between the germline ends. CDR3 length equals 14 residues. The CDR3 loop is CASSYSSRFYEQYF. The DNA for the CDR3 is TGTGCCAGCAGTTACTCGAGTAGGTTCTACGAGCAGTACTTC.

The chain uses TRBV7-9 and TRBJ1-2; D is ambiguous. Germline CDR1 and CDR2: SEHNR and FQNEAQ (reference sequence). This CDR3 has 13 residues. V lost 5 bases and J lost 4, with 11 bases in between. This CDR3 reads CASSETRFYGYTF. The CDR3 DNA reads TGTGCCAGCAGCGAAACACGATTCTATGGCTACACCTTC. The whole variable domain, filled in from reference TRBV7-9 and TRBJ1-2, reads DTGVSQNPRHKITKRGQNVTFRCDPISEHNRLYWYRQTLGQGPEFLTYFQNEAQLEKSRLLSDRFSAERPKGSFSTLEIQRTEQGDSAMYLCASSETRFYGYTFGSGTRLTVV.

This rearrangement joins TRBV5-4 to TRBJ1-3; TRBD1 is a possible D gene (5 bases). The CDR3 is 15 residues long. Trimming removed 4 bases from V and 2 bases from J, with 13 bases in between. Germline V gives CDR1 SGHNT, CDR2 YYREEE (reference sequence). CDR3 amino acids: CASSPRGEPGNTIYF. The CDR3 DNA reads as TGTGCCAGCAGCCCTCGGGGGGAGCCTGGAAACACCATATATTTT.

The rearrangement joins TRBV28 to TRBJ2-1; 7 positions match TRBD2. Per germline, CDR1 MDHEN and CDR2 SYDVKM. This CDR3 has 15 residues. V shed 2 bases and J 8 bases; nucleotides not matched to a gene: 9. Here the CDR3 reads CASSLGGSGIDEQFF. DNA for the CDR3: TGTGCCAGCAGTTTAGGCGGGAGTGGAATAGATGAGCAGTTCTTC.

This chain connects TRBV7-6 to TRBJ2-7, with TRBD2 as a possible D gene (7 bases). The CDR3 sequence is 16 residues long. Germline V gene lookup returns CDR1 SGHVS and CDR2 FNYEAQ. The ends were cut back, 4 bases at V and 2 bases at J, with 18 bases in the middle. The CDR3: CASSSPKGGGPYEQYF. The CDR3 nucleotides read TGTGCCAGCAGCTCCCCGAAGGGGGGGGGCCCCTACGAGCAGTACTTC.

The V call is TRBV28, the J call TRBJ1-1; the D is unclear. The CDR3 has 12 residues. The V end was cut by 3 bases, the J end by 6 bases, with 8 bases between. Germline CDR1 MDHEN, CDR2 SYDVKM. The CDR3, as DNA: TGTGCCAGCAGTTTGAGTATGCCTGAAGCTTTCTTT. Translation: CASSLSMPEAFF.

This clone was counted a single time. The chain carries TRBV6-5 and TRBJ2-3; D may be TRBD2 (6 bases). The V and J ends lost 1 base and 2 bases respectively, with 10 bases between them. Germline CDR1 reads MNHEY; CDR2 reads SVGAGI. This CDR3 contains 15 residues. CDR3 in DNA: TGTGCCAGCAGTTACTTTCCGGGAGACACAGATACGCAGTATTTT. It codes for CASSYFPGDTDTQYF.

The CDR3 is CASSSTGGAGELFF. The CDR3 DNA reads TGTGCCAGCAGCTCCACGGGGGGCGCCGGGGAGCTGTTTTTT. V and J are TRBV7-9 and TRBJ2-2, with a possible D match to TRBD2 (7 bases). The V end was cut by 4 bases, the J end by 6 bases, with 12 bases between. This CDR3 region has 14 residues. CDR1 is SEHNR and CDR2 is FQNEAQ in the germline V gene (reference sequence).

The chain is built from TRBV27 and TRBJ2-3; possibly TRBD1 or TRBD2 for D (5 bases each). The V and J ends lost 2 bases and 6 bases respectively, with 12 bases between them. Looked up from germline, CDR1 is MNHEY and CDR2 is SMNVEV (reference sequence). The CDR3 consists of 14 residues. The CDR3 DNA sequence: TGTGCCAGCAGTTTAAGGGACGGGAAGGATACGCAGTATTTT. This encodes CASSLRDGKDTQYF.

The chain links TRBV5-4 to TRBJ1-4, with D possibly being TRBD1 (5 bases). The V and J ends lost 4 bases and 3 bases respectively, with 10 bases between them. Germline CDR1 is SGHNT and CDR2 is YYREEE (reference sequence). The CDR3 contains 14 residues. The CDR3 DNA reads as TGTGCCAGCAGCCCGGGGGGGGCTAATGAAAAACTGTTTTTT. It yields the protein CASSPGGANEKLFF.

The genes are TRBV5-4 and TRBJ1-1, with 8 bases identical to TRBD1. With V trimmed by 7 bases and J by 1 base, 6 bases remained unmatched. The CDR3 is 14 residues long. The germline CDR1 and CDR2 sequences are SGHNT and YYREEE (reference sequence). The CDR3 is CASCPDRANTEAFF. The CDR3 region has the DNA TGTGCCAGCTGCCCGGACAGGGCGAACACTGAAGCTTTCTTT.

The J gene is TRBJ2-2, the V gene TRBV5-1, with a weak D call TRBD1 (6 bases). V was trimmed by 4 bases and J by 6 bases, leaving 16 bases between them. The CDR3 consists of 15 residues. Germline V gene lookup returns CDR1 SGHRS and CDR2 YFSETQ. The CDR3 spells CASSPNTGLPGELFF. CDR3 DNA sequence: TGCGCCAGCAGCCCGAACACAGGGTTACCCGGGGAGCTGTTTTTT.

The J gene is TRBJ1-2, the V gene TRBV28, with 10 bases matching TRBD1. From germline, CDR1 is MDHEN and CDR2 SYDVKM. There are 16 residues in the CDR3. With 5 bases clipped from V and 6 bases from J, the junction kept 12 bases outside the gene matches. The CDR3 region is CASSLRPGQGLDGYTF. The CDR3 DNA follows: TGTGCCAGCAGTCTCAGACCGGGACAGGGGTTGGATGGCTACACCTTC.

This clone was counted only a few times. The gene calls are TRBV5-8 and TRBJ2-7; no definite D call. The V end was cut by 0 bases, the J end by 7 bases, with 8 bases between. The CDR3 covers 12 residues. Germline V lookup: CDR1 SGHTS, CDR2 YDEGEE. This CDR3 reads CASSLAPEEQYF. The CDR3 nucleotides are TGTGCCAGCAGCTTGGCCCCGGAAGAGCAGTACTTC.

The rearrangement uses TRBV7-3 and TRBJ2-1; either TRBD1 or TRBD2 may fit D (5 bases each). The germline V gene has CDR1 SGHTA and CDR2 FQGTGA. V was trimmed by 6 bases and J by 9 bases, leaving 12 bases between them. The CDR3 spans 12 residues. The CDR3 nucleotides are TGTGCCAGCAGTATAGGGGACGGTGAGCAGTTCTTC. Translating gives CASSIGDGEQFF.

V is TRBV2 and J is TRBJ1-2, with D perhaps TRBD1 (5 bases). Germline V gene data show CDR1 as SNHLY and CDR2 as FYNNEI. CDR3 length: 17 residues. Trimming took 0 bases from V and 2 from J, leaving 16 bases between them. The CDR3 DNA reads TGTGCCAGCAGTGAAGCTTGGGGTCTCAAGGGGAACTATGGCTACACCTTC. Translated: CASSEAWGLKGNYGYTF.

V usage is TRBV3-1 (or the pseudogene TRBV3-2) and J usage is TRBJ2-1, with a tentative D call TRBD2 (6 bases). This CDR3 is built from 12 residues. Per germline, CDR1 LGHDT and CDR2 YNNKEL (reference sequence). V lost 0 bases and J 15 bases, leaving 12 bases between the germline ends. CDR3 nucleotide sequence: TGTGCCAGCAGCCAAGAAGGAGGGCCACCGTTCTTC. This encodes CASSQEGGPPFF.

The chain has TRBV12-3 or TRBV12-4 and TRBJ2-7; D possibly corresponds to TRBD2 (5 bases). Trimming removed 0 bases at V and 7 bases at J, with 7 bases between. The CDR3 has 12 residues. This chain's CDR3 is CASSLATGEQYF. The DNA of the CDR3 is TGTGCCAGCAGTTTAGCAACGGGGGAGCAGTACTTC.

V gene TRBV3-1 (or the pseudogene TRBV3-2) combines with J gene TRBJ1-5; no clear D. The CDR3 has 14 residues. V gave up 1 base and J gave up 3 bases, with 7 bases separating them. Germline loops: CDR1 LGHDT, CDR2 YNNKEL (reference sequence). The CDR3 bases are TGTGCCAGCAGCCAAGGGGCCCCCAATCAGCCCCAGCATTTT. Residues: CASSQGAPNQPQHF.

The CDR3: CASSRGDQPQHF. CDR3 DNA sequence: TGTGCCAGCAGTCGGGGGGATCAGCCCCAGCATTTT. The rearrangement links TRBV28 to TRBJ1-5, with D possibly matching TRBD1 (5 bases). Trimming left V 5 bases short and J 5 bases short, with 7 bases between. The length of the CDR3 is 12 residues. The germline gives CDR1 MDHEN, CDR2 SYDVKM.

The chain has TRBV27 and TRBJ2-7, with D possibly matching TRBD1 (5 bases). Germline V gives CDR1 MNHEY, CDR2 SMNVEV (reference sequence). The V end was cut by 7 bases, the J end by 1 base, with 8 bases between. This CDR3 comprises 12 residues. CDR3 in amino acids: CASKGASYEQYF. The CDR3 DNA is TGTGCCAGCAAAGGGGCATCCTACGAGCAGTACTTC.

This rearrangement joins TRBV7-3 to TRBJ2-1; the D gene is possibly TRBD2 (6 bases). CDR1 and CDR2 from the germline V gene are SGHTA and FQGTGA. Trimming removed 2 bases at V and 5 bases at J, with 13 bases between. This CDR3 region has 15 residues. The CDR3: CASSLANSGNNEQFF. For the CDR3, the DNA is TGTGCCAGCAGCTTAGCAAATAGCGGAAACAATGAGCAGTTCTTC.

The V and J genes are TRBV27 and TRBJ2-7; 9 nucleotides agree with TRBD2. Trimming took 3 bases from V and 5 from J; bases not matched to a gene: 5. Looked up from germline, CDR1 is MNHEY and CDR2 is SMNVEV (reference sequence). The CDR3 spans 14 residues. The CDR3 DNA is TGTGCCAGCAGTTTGGGCGGGAGGGTCGACGAGCAGTACTTC. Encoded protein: CASSLGGRVDEQYF.

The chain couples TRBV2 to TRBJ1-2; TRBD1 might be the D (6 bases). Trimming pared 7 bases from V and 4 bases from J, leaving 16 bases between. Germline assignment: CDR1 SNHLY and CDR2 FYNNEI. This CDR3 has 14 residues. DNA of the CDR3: TGTGCCAGCAACCTGGACAGCCAGTTCTATGGCTACACCTTC. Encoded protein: CASNLDSQFYGYTF.

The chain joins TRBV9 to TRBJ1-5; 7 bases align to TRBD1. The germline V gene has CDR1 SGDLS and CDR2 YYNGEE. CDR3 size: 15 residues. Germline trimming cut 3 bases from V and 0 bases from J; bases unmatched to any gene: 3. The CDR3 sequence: CASSATGISNQPQHF. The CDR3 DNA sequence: TGTGCCAGCAGCGCGACAGGGATTAGCAATCAGCCCCAGCATTTT. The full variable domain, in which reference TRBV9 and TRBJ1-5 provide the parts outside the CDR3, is DSGVTQTPKHLITATGQRVTLRCSPRSGDLSVYWYQQSLDQGLQFLIQYYNGEERAKGNILERFSAQQFPDLHSELNLSSLELGDSALYFCASSATGISNQPQHFGDGTRLSIL.

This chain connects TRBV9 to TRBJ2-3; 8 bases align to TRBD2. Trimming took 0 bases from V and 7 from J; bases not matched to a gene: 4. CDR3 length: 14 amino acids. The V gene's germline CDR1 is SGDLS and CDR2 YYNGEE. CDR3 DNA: TGTGCCAGCAGCGTAGACAGCGGGAGAAATACGCAGTATTTT. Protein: CASSVDSGRNTQYF.

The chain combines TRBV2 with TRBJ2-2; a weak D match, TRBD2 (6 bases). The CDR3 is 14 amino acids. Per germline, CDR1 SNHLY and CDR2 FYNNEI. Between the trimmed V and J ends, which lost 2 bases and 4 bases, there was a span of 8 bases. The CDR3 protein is CASSEIGGTGELFF. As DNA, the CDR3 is TGTGCCAGCAGTGAAATCGGGGGCACCGGGGAGCTGTTTTTT.